A selection of T cell receptor beta chains follows, all from one sample in a study of response to subunit inactivated influenza vaccine. TCRdb recomputed calls from the RT-PCR reads with MiXCR, one row per CDR3 protein. Among a few hundred thousand distinct CDR3 sequences listed, around 22% were seen once. Here the sequenced sample was PBMCs from blood, taken approximately 22 months after vaccination. These receptors were collected from a man in his fifties or sixties who received an inactivated influenza vaccine. Both conserved end residues are part of each CDR3. The D gene is left open where the match is weak. Size tells how often a clone was seen (once, few, many) or the class of an expanded clone, and some rows leave it out.

TRBV4-3	TRBJ1-6	-	many	TGCGCCAGCAGCCAAGATCTGGGGGACGGGGGTAATTCACCCCTCCACTTT	CASSQDLGDGGNSPLHF
TRBV4-1	TRBJ1-1	-	-	TGCGCCAGCAGCCCGACAGTGGTGGTCACTGAAGCTTTCTTT	CASSPTVVVTEAFF
TRBV3-1	TRBJ1-6	-	-	TGTGCCAGCAGCTCCTCGGACCCCGGATCTAATTCACCCCTCCACTTT	CASSSSDPGSNSPLHF
TRBV10-1	TRBJ2-7	-	-	TGCGCCAGCAGTGAGTTCGGCCGAACCTACGAGCAGTACTTC	CASSEFGRTYEQYF
TRBV7-6	TRBJ2-3	-	-	TGTGCCAGCAGCTTAGAGGCGACGGACACAGATACGCAGTATTTT	CASSLEATDTDTQYF
TRBV12-3/TRBV12-4	TRBJ1-5	-	-	TGTGCCAGCACCCGGAGCGGCAGGGAGGATCAGCCCCAGCATTTT	CASTRSGREDQPQHF
TRBV5-1	TRBJ2-5	TRBD2	few	TGCGCCAGCAGCTCCTCTTGGCGGGGGAACACTCAAGAGACCCAGTACTTC	CASSSSWRGNTQETQYF
TRBV7-9	TRBJ2-2	TRBD1	-	TGTGCCAGCAGCTTCCGACCGGGACAGGCGAACACCGGGGAGCTGTTTTTT	CASSFRPGQANTGELFF
TRBV12-3/TRBV12-4	TRBJ2-7	-	-	TGTGCCAGCGGTAAGGGCGGTGAGCAGTACTTC	CASGKGGEQYF
TRBV18	TRBJ1-4	TRBD1	few	TGTGCCAGCTCATGGGGACAGGCGTCAACTAATGAAAAACTGTTTTTT	CASSWGQASTNEKLFF
TRBV29-1	TRBJ2-3	-	few	TGCAGCGCGACACCCGCGGGCACAGATACGCAGTATTTT	CSATPAGTDTQYF